The 24 T cell receptor beta chains below all came from one sample that was sequenced in a study of T cells in women clearing cervical HPV infection (dated by TCRdb to about 2018). Receptor amplification or capture employed the immunoSEQ multiplex PCR assay. TCRdb provides this immuneACCESS table in a form limited to in-frame rearrangements. Some clones are lacking; in checked studies, under half of them reflect an unresolved V gene, and why the rest are absent is not known. This sample's table carries around 15,000 clones. Roughly 7.2% of the sample belongs to the ten largest clones. The sequenced sample consisted of blood buffy coat. Receptor source: a woman between 18 and 75 years old with a cervical HPV16 infection that either progressed to CIN3+ or cleared (not recorded which).

About this clone itself: The CDR3 is cut off 3 residues early in the read; its end comes from the germline J gene. The J gene is TRBJ2-1, the V gene TRBV12-3 or TRBV12-4; tentative D call: TRBD2 (5 bases). The CDR3 is 15 amino acids. Trimming removed 3 bases at V and 0 bases at J, with 9 bases between. The CDR3 DNA, read in part, is TGTGCCAGCAGTTTGGACTCTAGCTCCTACAATGAG. This gives the protein CASSLDSSSYNE. From start to end, the CDR3 is CASSLDSSSYNEQFF.

Turning to this clone: The read terminates 3 residues before the CDR3 end, so the remaining end is supplied by the germline J gene. The gene calls are TRBV23-1 and TRBJ2-7; tentative D call: TRBD1 (6 bases). TRBV23-1 is an ORF, and what it does is uncertain. V lost 6 bases to trimming and J lost 3 bases, with 15 bases between them. This CDR3 comprises 14 residues. CDR3 region: CASSRHRENYEQYF. Partial CDR3 DNA: TGCGCCAGCAGCCGCCACAGGGAGAACTACGAG.

A word on this clone: The read stops 3 residues short of the end of the CDR3; the missing end is completed from the germline J gene. The chain uses TRBV12-3 or TRBV12-4 and TRBJ1-1; 8 bases match TRBD1. V gave up 6 bases and J gave up 5 bases; unmatched junction bases: 8. The CDR3 is 14 residues long. The chain's CDR3 is CASSPRQGRTEAFF. The CDR3 bases that were read are TGTGCCAGCAGCCCCAGACAGGGGAGGACTGAA.

With regard to this clone: The read gets to within 3 residues of the CDR3 end, and the germline J gene fills in the rest. The V gene is TRBV19, the J gene TRBJ2-7; 11 bases are a match to TRBD2. This CDR3 comprises 17 residues. Germline V CDR1 and CDR2: LNHDA, SQIVND (reference sequence). V was clipped by 6 bases and J by 0 bases; unmatched bases: 10. The sequenced part of the CDR3 DNA is TGTGCCAGTAGCGCGCTAGCGGGGGGCTTTAGCTCCTACGAG. This codes for CASSALAGGFSSYE. The complete CDR3 reads CASSALAGGFSSYEQYF. Drawing the rest from reference TRBV19 and TRBJ2-7, the complete variable domain is DGGITQSPKYLFRKEGQNVTLSCEQNLNHDAMYWYRQDPGQGLRLIYYSQIVNDFQKGDIAEGYSVSREKKESFPLTVTSAQKNPTAFYLCASSALAGGFSSYEQYFGPGTRLTVT.

With respect to this clone: The CDR3 end is not reached by the read, which stops 3 residues before it; the germline J gene fills it in. The J gene is TRBJ1-3, the V gene TRBV4-1, with TRBD1 identical over 7 bases. The J segment lost 0 bases and the V segment lost 0 bases, leaving 8 bases of the junction unmatched. The CDR3 contains 18 residues. Per germline, CDR1 MGHRA and CDR2 YSYEKL. Partial CDR3 DNA: TGCGCCAGCAGCCAAGAACTAGGGACAGCCAACTCTGGAAACACC. Protein: CASSQELGTANSGNT. The complete CDR3 protein is CASSQELGTANSGNTIYF.

Concerning this clone: The read ends 3 residues early relative to the CDR3; the germline J gene fills the gap. The chain recombines TRBV19 with TRBJ1-1, with TRBD1 matching 7 bases. CDR1 is LNHDA, CDR2 SQIVND, per germline (reference sequence). The junction had 8 bases not matched to a gene; V was cut back by 7 bases and J by 3 bases. This CDR3 is built from 14 residues. CDR3 loop: CASTWDRGDTEAFF. CDR3 bases read: TGTGCCAGTACCTGGGACAGAGGAGACACTGAA.

About this clone itself: The observed sequence ends 3 residues before the CDR3 terminus, with the missing tail filled in from the germline J gene. The chain links TRBV6-2 or TRBV6-3 to TRBJ1-5; possible D gene TRBD1, 6 bases. Germline-derived CDR1 and CDR2 are MNHEY and SVGEGT. The CDR3 runs to 15 residues. Deletions cut 6 bases from V and 3 bases from J, with 15 bases between. CDR3 DNA (partial): TGTGCCAGCAGGTACGGGGGCCGGCACAATCAGCCC. This codes for CASRYGGRHNQP. The full CDR3 sequence reads CASRYGGRHNQPQHF.

A word on this clone: The read terminates 3 residues ahead of where the CDR3 ends, so the germline J gene completes it. V and J are TRBV5-1 and TRBJ2-1; the match to TRBD2 covers 13 bases. After removal of 3 bases from V and 7 bases from J, the junction contained 16 bases not matched to a gene. CDR1 and CDR2 from the germline V gene are SGHRS and YFSETQ. CDR3 length: 19 amino acids. CDR3 sequence: CASSYGGTSGARIGNEQFF. The CDR3 bases that were read are TGCGCCAGCAGCTACGGAGGGACTAGCGGGGCCAGAATTGGGAATGAG.

Details on this clone: The read halts 3 residues ahead of the CDR3 end, with the missing end drawn from the germline J gene. V usage is TRBV4-1 and J usage is TRBJ1-2; 8 bases fit TRBD1. This CDR3 region has 15 residues. V trimming: 3 bases; J trimming: 5 bases; junction bases outside the gene matches: 8. Germline values: CDR1 MGHRA, CDR2 YSYEKL. The CDR3 sequence is CASSHPGQGRYGYTF. The CDR3 bases that were read are TGCGCCAGCAGCCACCCCGGACAGGGTCGGTATGGC.

Of note for this clone: The CDR3 is cut off 3 residues early in the read; its end comes from the germline J gene. The chain carries TRBV9 and TRBJ2-5; TRBD1 matches 7 bases. Looked up from germline, CDR1 is SGDLS and CDR2 is YYNGEE. Trimming cost V 3 bases and J 0 bases; bases outside gene matches: 2. The CDR3 is 14 residues long. The DNA read from the CDR3 is TGTGCCAGCAGCGCGACAGGGCACCAAGAGACC. Protein sequence: CASSATGHQET. The full CDR3 protein reads CASSATGHQETQYF.

Comment on this clone: With the read ending 3 residues before the CDR3 end, the germline J gene is used to fill in that end. The V gene is TRBV3-1 (or the pseudogene TRBV3-2), the J gene TRBJ2-7; 8 bases line up with TRBD1. The germline gives CDR1 LGHDT, CDR2 YNNKEL (reference sequence). After removal of 4 bases from V and 0 bases from J, the junction contained 20 bases not matched to a gene. The CDR3 contains 20 residues. The CDR3 bases that were read are TGTGCCAGCAGCCCCCCTCCACCGGGACAGGTTAGATCCTTCTCCTACGAG. Translated: CASSPPPPGQVRSFSYE. From start to end, the CDR3 is CASSPPPPGQVRSFSYEQYF.

This clone shows up as large by frequency. The read stops 3 residues short of the end of the CDR3; the missing end is completed from the germline J gene. The rearrangement links TRBV19 to TRBJ2-1; 10 positions match TRBD2. Unmatched junction bases numbered 9, after V lost 3 bases and J lost 1 base. From germline, CDR1 is LNHDA and CDR2 SQIVND (reference sequence). The CDR3 spans 18 residues. CDR3 residues: CASSISSGGAGSYNEQFF. The covered CDR3 bases are TGTGCCAGTAGTATTTCCAGCGGGGGGGCCGGGTCCTACAATGAG.

The sequenced CDR3 bases are TGTGCCAGCAGCCAAGATCCGGGGATACCCACAGATACG. It specifies CASSQDPGIPTDT. The CDR3 in full is CASSQDPGIPTDTQYF. The chain combines TRBV3-1 (or the pseudogene TRBV3-2) with TRBJ2-3; perhaps TRBD2 as D (5 bases). Read sequence stops 3 residues before the CDR3 end, and the germline J gene provides the missing end. The germline V and J ends were trimmed by 0 bases and 2 bases, with 12 bases remaining between them. Germline V gene lookup returns CDR1 LGHDT and CDR2 YNNKEL (reference sequence). This CDR3 comprises 16 residues.

Details on this clone: The read ends 3 residues shy of where the CDR3 ends; the end is completed using the germline J gene. The gene calls are TRBV19 and TRBJ1-4; 11 nucleotides agree with TRBD1. With 5 bases clipped from V and 8 bases from J, the junction kept 7 bases outside the gene matches. This CDR3 is built from 15 residues. Germline V gene lookup returns CDR1 LNHDA and CDR2 SQIVND (reference sequence). Incomplete CDR3 DNA: TGTGCCAGTAGTGCCCGGGACAGGGGGAAAGAAAAA. Protein sequence: CASSARDRGKEK. The CDR3 in its entirety is CASSARDRGKEKLFF.

In regard to this clone: The sequenced fragment ends 3 residues before the CDR3 boundary, so the rest is inferred from the germline J gene. The chain joins TRBV11-2 to TRBJ1-4, with D possibly TRBD1 on 5 matching bases. Between the trimmed V and J ends, which lost 5 bases and 4 bases, there was a span of 11 bases. Germline values: CDR1 SGHAT, CDR2 FQNNGV. The CDR3 runs 14 residues. This CDR3 reads CASSRTRVNEKLFF. The sequenced part of the CDR3 DNA is TGTGCCAGCAGCAGGACACGCGTTAATGAAAAA.

Details on this clone: The read comes to an end 3 residues before the CDR3 does, leaving the germline J gene to fill in the end. The chain carries TRBV5-1 and TRBJ2-5; D not certain. Looked up from germline, CDR1 is SGHRS and CDR2 is YFSETQ. V was shortened by 3 bases and J by 2 bases, with 2 bases between the two germline ends. The CDR3 contains 11 residues. The DNA read from the CDR3 is TGCGCCAGCAGCTCGCAAGAGACC. It is translated as CASSSQET. The full CDR3 sequence reads CASSSQETQYF.

Comment on this clone: The CDR3 goes on 3 residues after the read ends, and that part is filled in from the germline J gene. V usage is TRBV20-1 and J usage is TRBJ1-6; D is unclear. Germline assignment: CDR1 DFQATT and CDR2 SNEGSKA (reference sequence). V lost 4 bases and J lost 9, with 7 bases in between. The CDR3 contains 11 residues. The CDR3 bases that were read are TGCAGTGCTAAAGGGTGTTCACCC. Its translation: CSAKGCSP. Given in full, the CDR3 is CSAKGCSPLHF.

Concerning this clone itself: The read terminates 3 residues before the CDR3 end, so the remaining end is supplied by the germline J gene. The V and J genes are TRBV5-4 and TRBJ2-5; 10 bases agree with TRBD2. The CDR3 is made up of 15 amino acids. V gave up 4 bases and J gave up 5 bases; unmatched junction bases: 8. CDR1 SGHNT and CDR2 YYREEE come from the germline V gene (reference sequence). CDR3 in amino acids: CASSLRLAGGETQYF. The part of the CDR3 DNA that was read is TGTGCCAGCAGCCTGAGACTAGCGGGCGGTGAGACC.

Notes on this clone: The CDR3 end falls 3 residues outside the read, so it is completed with the germline J gene. This chain uses TRBV27 with TRBJ1-3, with D possibly being TRBD1 (5 bases). V lost 6 bases to trimming and J lost 0 bases, with 9 bases between them. The germline CDR1 and CDR2 sequences are MNHEY and SMNVEV (reference sequence). The CDR3 covers 14 residues. CDR3: CASSQRGSGNTIYF. The covered CDR3 bases are TGTGCCAGCAGCCAGAGGGGCTCTGGAAACACC.

A remark on this clone: The CDR3 extends 3 residues past the end of the read, so its final part is completed from the germline J gene. V is TRBV5-1 and J is TRBJ1-1, with 8 bases lining up with TRBD1. Germline loops: CDR1 SGHRS, CDR2 YFSETQ. The CDR3 sequence is 16 residues long. With 0 bases clipped from V and 6 bases from J, the junction kept 10 bases outside the gene matches. CDR3 DNA, as far as it was read: TGCGCCAGCAGCTTGGCCATACAGGGGGTAGCAGCTGAA. It encodes CASSLAIQGVAAE. The complete CDR3 protein is CASSLAIQGVAAEAFF.

On this clone itself: Read coverage stops 3 residues before the CDR3 terminus; the germline J gene supplies the remainder. The V and J genes are TRBV30 and TRBJ1-5; TRBD1 is a possible D gene (5 bases). With 3 bases removed from V and 0 bases from J, the gap between germline ends came to 12 bases. The CDR3 runs 15 residues. The germline CDR1 and CDR2 sequences are GTSNPN and SVGIG (reference sequence). CDR3 residues: CAWSVGQGSNQPQHF. CDR3 DNA (partial): TGTGCCTGGAGCGTCGGGCAGGGTAGCAATCAGCCC.

With respect to this clone: Read sequence stops 3 residues before the CDR3 end, and the germline J gene provides the missing end. The chain employs TRBV29-1 and TRBJ2-7, with a possible D match to TRBD1 (6 bases). This CDR3 is built from 12 residues. Germline V CDR1 and CDR2: SQVTM, ANQGSEA. Trimming stripped 4 bases from V and 2 bases from J, with 9 bases between. The part of the CDR3 DNA that was read is TGCAGCGTTGGAGGGGGTACCTACGAG. Translated, it gives CSVGGGTYE. The full CDR3 sequence reads CSVGGGTYEQYF.

Considering frequency, this clone is medium-sized. The DNA ends 3 residues before the CDR3 does, and the rest of the CDR3 is filled in from the germline J gene. The V gene is TRBV7-9, the J gene TRBJ1-2, with 8 bases identical to TRBD1. V trimming: 2 bases; J trimming: 1 base; junction bases outside the gene matches: 3. CDR1 is SEHNR, CDR2 FQNEAQ, per germline (reference sequence). This CDR3 has 15 residues. The part of the CDR3 DNA that was read is TGTGCCAGCAGCTTACAAGGACAGGGTAACTATGGC. Amino acid sequence: CASSLQGQGNYG. The full CDR3 is CASSLQGQGNYGYTF.

Details on this clone: Read data end 3 residues before the CDR3 end; the end is taken from the germline J gene. The V gene is TRBV12-3 or TRBV12-4, the J gene TRBJ2-5; 10 bases fit TRBD1. The CDR3 length is 14 residues. The J segment lost 6 bases and the V segment lost 6 bases, leaving 7 bases of the junction unmatched. CDR3 sequence: CASRPTGGVKTQYF. The sequenced CDR3 bases are TGTGCCAGCAGACCGACAGGGGGCGTAAAGACC.